This TCR beta chain was identified in a study of T cell repertoires in cytomegalovirus infection (dated 2019 in TCRdb). About the investigation overall: The peptide stimulations were aimed at well-studied HLA-B-restricted epitopes as well as recently identified HLA-C-restricted CMV epitopes, whose presentation resists viral immunomodulation. Donor HLA type was relevant to the analysis, because carriage of CMV infection together with the matching HLA type was indicated by public TCR beta signatures.

As for this clonotype: Its target antigen remains unknown. No much larger clonotype is one base removed from it; base qualities were not supplied.

Study-level results and caveats: In both this cohort and an independent roughly 350-donor cohort, the cumulative frequency of public TCR beta family members distinguished carriers of CMV infection plus the relevant HLA type. The ex vivo response was dominated by HLA-C-restricted CMV-specific TCR beta clonotypes, and the single most frequent clonotype in two of eight donors was supplied by these HLA-C-restricted clonotypes.

In light of the paper, this sample's treatment or condition label describes: in vitro stimulation with specific CMV peptide epitopes to enrich CMV-specific T cells. The instrument was an Illumina HiSeq 1500. TCRdb applied fastp at Q25 and MiXCR to the public reads, then kept only in-frame beta chains. Each CDR3 protein gets just one entry, which takes the most common genes and DNA from the rows behind it. The sample profile shows around 300,000 distinct CDR3 sequences; 22% of them were found once. The biggest ten clones account for approximately 19% of the sample. The V end loses 5 bases and the J end loses 1 base, and a stretch of 11 bases separates them. Per the germline V gene, SGHTA is the CDR1 and FQGNSA is the CDR2. The CDR3 runs 14 amino acids, cysteine and phenylalanine included. The sequence is cut down to CDR3 DNA, 42 bases in frame from base 1.

The clonotype was recovered from a human donor in good health (CMV status not recorded). Some clones in this sample may be carry-over from other donors' samples. The sequenced sample was cultured PBMCs, obtained from culture after CMV antigen stimulation. In this chain, TRBV7-2 is recombined with TRBJ1-1; the D gene is perhaps TRBD1, on 5 matching bases. The CDR3 region has the sequence CASSRDFGNTEAFF. The nucleotide sequence is given as TGTGCCAGCAGCCGGGACTTCGGGAACACTGAAGCTTTCTTT.